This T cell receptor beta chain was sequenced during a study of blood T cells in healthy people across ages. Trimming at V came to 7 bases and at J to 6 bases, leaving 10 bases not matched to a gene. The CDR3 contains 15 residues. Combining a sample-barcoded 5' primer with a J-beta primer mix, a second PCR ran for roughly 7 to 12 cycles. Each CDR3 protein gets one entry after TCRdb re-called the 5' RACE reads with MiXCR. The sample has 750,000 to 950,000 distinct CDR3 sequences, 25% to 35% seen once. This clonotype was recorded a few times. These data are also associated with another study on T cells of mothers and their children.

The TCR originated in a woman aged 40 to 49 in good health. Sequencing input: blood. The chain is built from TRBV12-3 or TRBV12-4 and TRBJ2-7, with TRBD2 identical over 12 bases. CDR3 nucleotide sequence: TGTGCCAGCATCCTGGGACTAGCGGGCCCCCTCGAGCAGTACTTC. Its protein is CASILGLAGPLEQYF.